What follows are 32 T cell receptor beta chains derived from one specimen sequenced in a study of CD8 T cells in Susac syndrome. Reverse transcription of roughly 0.45 to 1 ug RNA used random hexamers. TCRdb re-called the immunoSEQ multiplex PCR reads with MiXCR, one entry per CDR3 protein. Of about 47,000 distinct CDR3 sequences in the sample, 85% to 95% were seen once. Sequenced input: CD8+ T cells from PBMCs. The receptors originated from a human donor in good health.

This sequence joins TRBV19 and TRBJ2-7; D gene unclear. The CDR3 length is 14 residues. Germline-derived CDR1 and CDR2 are LNHDA and SQIVND (reference sequence). The V end was cut by 3 bases, the J end by 3 bases, with 12 bases between. The CDR3 reads CASSIKSVGYEQYF. The CDR3 coding sequence is TGTGCCAGTAGTATTAAATCCGTGGGCTACGAGCAGTACTTC. Full variable domain (rest looked up from reference TRBV19 and TRBJ2-7): DGGITQSPKYLFRKEGQNVTLSCEQNLNHDAMYWYRQDPGQGLRLIYYSQIVNDFQKGDIAEGYSVSREKKESFPLTVTSAQKNPTAFYLCASSIKSVGYEQYFGPGTRLTVT.

J is TRBJ2-1 and V is TRBV10-3; 7 bases align to TRBD1. The length of the CDR3 is 15 residues. Losses at the gene ends were 1 base for V and 6 bases for J; bases not matched to a gene: 6. Per the germline V gene, CDR1 is ENHRY and CDR2 is SYGVKD. This CDR3 reads CAISEWDSGSNEQFF. The CDR3, as DNA: TGTGCCATCAGTGAGTGGGACAGTGGATCCAATGAGCAGTTCTTC.

V gene TRBV12-5 combines with J gene TRBJ1-1; D ambiguous. With 3 bases removed from V and 2 bases from J, the gap between germline ends came to 7 bases. From germline, CDR1 is LGHNT and CDR2 FRNRAP. The CDR3 contains 13 residues. CDR3 DNA: TGTGCTAGTGGTTTACAAGGAAACACTGAAGCTTTCTTT. Translating it yields CASGLQGNTEAFF.

V is TRBV27 and J is TRBJ1-2; 8 nucleotides agree with TRBD1. In germline, CDR1 is MNHEY, CDR2 SMNVEV (reference sequence). The CDR3 sequence is 15 residues long. The junction had 12 bases not matched to a gene; V was cut back by 5 bases and J by 7 bases. The CDR3 here is CASSVGQASGTGYTF. The CDR3, as DNA: TGTGCCAGCAGTGTGGGACAGGCCTCCGGGACTGGCTACACCTTC.

The chain is built from TRBV24-1 and TRBJ2-3, with unresolved D. V was clipped by 3 bases and J by 3 bases, with 9 bases between them. CDR3 size: 14 residues. The V gene's germline CDR1 is KGHDR and CDR2 SFDVKD. The CDR3 is CATSDRRVTDTQYF. The CDR3 DNA sequence: TGTGCCACCAGTGATCGCCGCGTAACAGATACGCAGTATTTT.

This chain joins TRBV12-3 or TRBV12-4 and TRBJ2-1; D is perhaps TRBD1 (5 bases). V gave up 6 bases and J gave up 14 bases, with 20 bases separating them. This CDR3 is built from 13 residues. CDR3 region: CASSRKRGDLKFF. CDR3 DNA: TGTGCCAGCAGCCGAAAAAGGGGTGACCTCAAGTTCTTC.

The table lists this clonotype with a count of one. The rearrangement joins TRBV19 to TRBJ2-7; a possible D gene is TRBD1 (6 bases). The germline V gene has CDR1 LNHDA and CDR2 SQIVND (reference sequence). V lost 6 bases to trimming and J lost 3 bases, with 15 bases between them. The length of the CDR3 is 14 residues. DNA of the CDR3: TGTGCCAGTAGCCCGAGGGGGAACGGCTACGAGCAGTACTTC. Its protein product is CASSPRGNGYEQYF.

J is TRBJ2-3 and V is TRBV6-1, with a possible D match to TRBD2 (6 bases). This CDR3 comprises 15 residues. The germline gives CDR1 MNHNS, CDR2 SASEGT. Trimming took off 3 bases at V and 2 bases at J, with 12 bases between the two ends. The CDR3 spells CASSDGGGSTDTQYF. The CDR3 coding sequence is TGTGCCAGCAGTGATGGGGGAGGATCCACAGATACGCAGTATTTT.

The chain recombines TRBV5-6 with TRBJ2-7; the D gene is possibly TRBD2 (6 bases). Trimming pared 4 bases from V and 2 bases from J, leaving 10 bases between. Germline CDR1 reads SGHDT; CDR2 reads YYEEEE. This CDR3 contains 13 residues. CDR3 nucleotide sequence: TGTGCCAGCAGCCCGGGACTCACCTACGAGCAGTACTTC. Protein: CASSPGLTYEQYF.

The rearrangement joins TRBV27 to TRBJ2-2; D remains unclear. This CDR3 comprises 13 residues. The V and J ends lost 2 bases and 8 bases respectively, with 9 bases between them. Germline V CDR1 and CDR2: MNHEY, SMNVEV (reference sequence). CDR3 DNA sequence: TGTGCCAGCAGTTTACTTTCAAGTGGGGAGCTGTTTTTT. Amino acids: CASSLLSSGELFF.

The chain carries TRBV5-6 and TRBJ2-7; D gene uncertain. V was clipped by 0 bases and J by 0 bases, with 7 bases between them. Germline CDR1 SGHDT, CDR2 YYEEEE. The CDR3 consists of 14 residues. For the CDR3, the DNA is TGTGCCAGCAGCTTGGAAGACACCTCCTACGAGCAGTACTTC. Its translation is CASSLEDTSYEQYF.

The chain combines TRBV20-1 with TRBJ1-1; 7 bases fit TRBD1. Trimming took 0 bases from V and 1 from J; bases not matched to a gene: 11. CDR3 length: 17 residues. Germline V lookup: CDR1 DFQATT, CDR2 SNEGSKA (reference sequence). CDR3 residues: CSARDLNLRGRNTEAFF. The CDR3 nucleotides read TGCAGTGCTAGAGATCTGAATTTGAGGGGGCGGAACACTGAAGCTTTCTTT.

The chain is built from TRBV24-1 and TRBJ2-3; no definite D call. The CDR3 contains 15 residues. In germline, CDR1 is KGHDR, CDR2 SFDVKD. V lost 4 bases to trimming and J lost 0 bases, with 10 bases between them. The CDR3 loop is CATSDPSRSTDTQYF. The CDR3 DNA reads TGTGCCACCAGTGACCCTTCCCGGAGCACAGATACGCAGTATTTT.

The chain employs TRBV10-3 and TRBJ2-2, with a weak D call TRBD1 (6 bases). The germline V gene encodes CDR1 ENHRY and CDR2 SYGVKD. Trimming took 8 bases from V and 7 from J, leaving 14 bases between them. CDR3 size: 13 residues. CDR3 sequence: CAISGDLVGELFF. The CDR3 DNA follows: TGTGCCATCTCAGGGGATCTAGTCGGGGAGCTGTTTTTT.

The rearrangement links TRBV27 to TRBJ2-7; TRBD2 agrees at 7 bases. Looked up from germline, CDR1 is MNHEY and CDR2 is SMNVEV (reference sequence). The ends lost 0 bases at V and 5 bases at J; junction bases unmatched: 4. This CDR3 region has 14 residues. CDR3 region: CASSLSGGYDEQYF. The CDR3 nucleotides read TGTGCCAGCAGTTTATCGGGGGGGTACGACGAGCAGTACTTC.

The chain combines TRBV27 with TRBJ1-1; no firm D call. The germline gives CDR1 MNHEY, CDR2 SMNVEV (reference sequence). Between the trimmed V and J ends, which lost 6 bases and 8 bases, there was a span of 10 bases. The CDR3 sequence is 11 residues long. This CDR3 is CASSEGLEAFF. CDR3 bases: TGTGCCAGCAGCGAAGGACTCGAAGCTTTCTTT.

Note on this clonotype: A read error may be the cause here, since a much bigger clone is one base away. The V gene is TRBV6-1, the J gene TRBJ2-1, with 10 bases matching TRBD2. Trimming removed 4 bases from V and 5 bases from J; junction bases left unmatched: 5. The CDR3 totals 15 residues. The germline V gene encodes CDR1 MNHNS and CDR2 SASEGT. This CDR3 reads CASSALAGGNNEQFF. In DNA, the CDR3 is TGTGCCAGCAGTGCCTTAGCGGGGGGCAACAATGAGCAGTTCTTC.

This chain joins TRBV12-3 or TRBV12-4 and TRBJ1-5, with D tentatively TRBD1 (6 bases). The CDR3 length is 15 residues. Trimming shortened V by 9 bases and J by 6 bases, and 21 bases separated the two germline ends. CDR3 region: CASGARGGLAQPQHF. CDR3 coding DNA: TGTGCCAGTGGAGCAAGGGGGGGGCTGGCTCAGCCCCAGCATTTT.

V usage is TRBV3-1 and J usage is TRBJ2-5, with 7 bases identical to TRBD1. CDR1 LGHDT and CDR2 YNNKEL come from the germline V gene (reference sequence). Trimming cost V 10 bases and J 0 bases; bases outside gene matches: 5. The CDR3 length is 13 residues. The CDR3 DNA follows: TGTGCCACAGCGGACAGGTACCAAGAGACCCAGTACTTC. Encoded protein: CATADRYQETQYF.

The genes are TRBV3-1 and TRBJ1-1, with 8 bases fitting TRBD1. This CDR3 region has 15 residues. Germline lookup yields CDR1 LGHDT and CDR2 YNNKEL (reference sequence). Germline trimming cut 2 bases from V and 5 bases from J; bases unmatched to any gene: 7. For the CDR3, the DNA is TGTGCCAGCAGCCAAACCCCGACAGGGGTTACTGAAGCTTTCTTT. It yields the protein CASSQTPTGVTEAFF.

The chain couples TRBV6-1 to TRBJ2-7; D is ambiguous. CDR1 is MNHNS and CDR2 is SASEGT in the germline V gene. V was cut by 7 bases and J by 4 bases, with 14 bases left in between. This CDR3 is built from 13 residues. The CDR3 region has the DNA TGTGCCAGCACCGGAGAAACAGAGTACGAGCAGTACTTC. Translated, it gives CASTGETEYEQYF.

The rearrangement uses TRBV29-1 and TRBJ2-3; D gene unclear. V was cut by 5 bases and J by 5 bases, with 5 bases left in between. The CDR3 is made up of 10 amino acids. In germline, CDR1 is SQVTM, CDR2 ANQGSEA. The CDR3 protein is CSVKGDTQYF. The CDR3 region has the DNA TGCAGCGTTAAGGGAGATACGCAGTATTTT.

V gene TRBV5-1 combines with J gene TRBJ1-3; D might be TRBD1 (5 bases). Germline V gene lookup returns CDR1 SGHRS and CDR2 YFSETQ. The V and J ends lost 3 bases and 0 bases respectively, with 10 bases between them. CDR3 length: 15 residues. Here the CDR3 reads CASSSGTDSGNTIYF. The CDR3 DNA reads as TGCGCCAGCAGCTCTGGGACGGACTCTGGAAACACCATATATTTT.

V and J are TRBV4-3 and TRBJ1-6; D is possibly TRBD1 (6 bases). The CDR3 is made up of 15 amino acids. CDR1 LGHNA and CDR2 YSLEER come from the germline V gene. Trimming left V 0 bases short and J 10 bases short, with 13 bases between. In DNA form, the CDR3 reads TGCGCCAGCAGCCAAGATCAAGGGGGATACTCACCCCTCCACTTT. Protein product: CASSQDQGGYSPLHF.

The chain joins TRBV25-1 to TRBJ2-7, with unresolved D. Trimming removed 8 bases at V and 1 base at J, with 18 bases between. Germline V CDR1 and CDR2: MGHDK, SYGVNS. The CDR3 sequence is 15 residues long. The CDR3 sequence: CASSWADPPSYEQYF. The CDR3 DNA reads as TGTGCCAGCTCCTGGGCGGACCCACCTTCCTACGAGCAGTACTTC.

The V call is TRBV7-9, the J call TRBJ1-4; 7 bases line up with TRBD1. Germline CDR1 and CDR2: SEHNR and FQNEAQ (reference sequence). CDR3 size: 17 residues. The V gene end was trimmed by 5 bases and the J gene end by 1 base; junction bases not matched to a gene: 10. The CDR3: CASSSSDRVLTNEKLFF. CDR3 in DNA: TGTGCCAGCAGCAGCTCCGACAGGGTTCTAACTAATGAAAAACTGTTTTTT.

The chain recombines TRBV10-2 with TRBJ2-7; D is uncertain. There are 13 residues in the CDR3. Germline V gene sequence: CDR1 WSHSY, CDR2 SAAADI. The V gene lost 5 bases and the J gene lost 3 bases, with 11 bases spanning the gap. CDR3 sequence (DNA): TGCGCCAGCAGTTCCTTAATAGGCTACGAGCAGTACTTC. Its translation: CASSSLIGYEQYF.

The chain uses TRBV12-3 or TRBV12-4 and TRBJ2-7, with D uncertain. This CDR3 has 14 residues. V gave up 1 base and J gave up 2 bases, with 9 bases separating them. CDR3 nucleotides: TGTGCCAGCAGTTTAGGCGCGACGACCTACGAGCAGTACTTC. Translating gives CASSLGATTYEQYF.

This clonotype was seen a single time. This CDR3 is missing its conserved last phenylalanine or tryptophan, likely due to a read error. This chain uses TRBV5-1 with TRBJ1-1, with D unresolved. CDR3 length: 15 amino acids. The V end lost 1 base, the J end lost 6 bases, and 16 bases lay between the germline ends. Germline CDR1 reads SGHRS; CDR2 reads YFSETQ. Here the CDR3 reads CASSLSPDNGAEAFS. CDR3 sequence (DNA): TGCGCCAGCAGCTTGAGCCCCGACAATGGGGCTGAAGCTTTCTCT.

The V call is TRBV7-9, the J call TRBJ2-3; D may be TRBD2 (5 bases). V was shortened by 7 bases and J by 3 bases, with 26 bases between the two germline ends. Germline V gene data show CDR1 as SEHNR and CDR2 as FQNEAQ (reference sequence). The CDR3 is made up of 18 amino acids. In nucleotides, the CDR3 is TGTGCCAGCAACGGACGCAGCGACCTTCAGAGACTAACAGATACGCAGTATTTT. As protein: CASNGRSDLQRLTDTQYF. Together with reference TRBV7-9 and TRBJ2-3, the CDR3 gives the full variable domain: DTGVSQNPRHKITKRGQNVTFRCDPISEHNRLYWYRQTLGQGPEFLTYFQNEAQLEKSRLLSDRFSAERPKGSFSTLEIQRTEQGDSAMYLCASNGRSDLQRLTDTQYFGPGTRLTVL.

The chain employs TRBV24-1 and TRBJ2-5, with D tentatively TRBD2 (6 bases). Germline V gene data show CDR1 as KGHDR and CDR2 as SFDVKD. Trimming pared 3 bases from V and 2 bases from J, leaving 12 bases between. This CDR3 has 15 amino acids. The CDR3 sequence: CATSDRRAFQETQYF. The CDR3 DNA is TGTGCCACCAGTGATCGGAGGGCTTTTCAAGAGACCCAGTACTTC.

The chain links TRBV12-3 or TRBV12-4 to TRBJ2-1; TRBD2 might be the D (7 bases). The CDR3 consists of 16 residues. The V gene lost 7 bases and the J gene lost 0 bases, with 16 bases spanning the gap. This CDR3 reads CASNPLGGGSYNEQFF. The CDR3, as DNA: TGTGCCAGCAACCCCCTGGGAGGGGGCTCCTACAATGAGCAGTTCTTC.